Below, 7 T cell receptor beta chains from the same sample are listed, as sequenced in a study of blood T cell repertoires in COVID-19. TCRdb's table, derived via immunoSEQ multiplex PCR, lists solely in-frame clones and lacks some. The sample records 300,000 to 350,000 clones, more than 90% being singletons. Sequencing was performed on PBMCs or T cells enriched from blood (not recorded which). These receptor sequences come from a young woman who had been exposed to COVID-19.

V usage is TRBV12-3 or TRBV12-4 and J usage is TRBJ2-7; D remains unclear. The CDR3 has 13 residues. The germline V and J ends were trimmed by 1 base and 3 bases, with 7 bases remaining between them. The CDR3 spells CASSLGQDYEQYF. The DNA for the CDR3 is TGTGCCAGCAGTTTAGGCCAGGACTACGAGCAGTACTTC.

V and J are TRBV3-1 (or the pseudogene TRBV3-2) and TRBJ1-2; no clear D gene. Germline V gene sequence: CDR1 LGHDT, CDR2 YNNKEL (reference sequence). This CDR3 contains 13 residues. Trimming stripped 1 base from V and 7 bases from J, with 10 bases between. CDR3 in amino acids: CASSQGVGVGYTF. For the CDR3, the DNA is TGTGCCAGCAGCCAAGGGGTCGGGGTTGGCTACACCTTC.

This clone has only a few counts. The chain has TRBV7-8 and TRBJ1-2; no reliable D call. Germline CDR1 SGHVS, CDR2 FQNEAQ. V was clipped by 7 bases and J by 8 bases, with 17 bases between them. The CDR3 is 13 residues long. The CDR3 DNA reads TGTGCCAGCACCCAGGAGGGAGTGGGGGGCTACACCTTC. Translation gives CASTQEGVGGYTF.

This chain connects TRBV18 to TRBJ1-2, with TRBD1 identical over 7 bases. The CDR3 runs to 14 residues. The J segment lost 2 bases and the V segment lost 2 bases, leaving 2 bases of the junction unmatched. CDR1 KGHSH and CDR2 LQKENI come from the germline V gene. The CDR3 sequence is CASSPDRVNYGYTF. The CDR3 DNA follows: TGTGCCAGCTCACCAGACAGGGTGAACTATGGCTACACCTTC.

The chain couples TRBV7-6 to TRBJ2-1, with D possibly matching TRBD1 (6 bases). V lost 2 bases and J 7 bases, leaving 18 bases between the germline ends. This CDR3 spans 16 amino acids. Germline-derived CDR1 and CDR2 are SGHVS and FNYEAQ. The CDR3 DNA reads as TGTGCCAGCAGCTTAAATTTGCAGGGGATCCCAAATGAGCAGTTCTTC. Its translation is CASSLNLQGIPNEQFF.

The chain has TRBV5-5 and TRBJ2-1; TRBD1 agrees at 9 bases. The CDR3 covers 13 residues. Germline V CDR1 and CDR2: SGHKS, YYEKEE (reference sequence). After removal of 5 bases from V and 7 bases from J, the junction contained 4 bases not matched to a gene. This CDR3 reads CASSWGQGNEQFF. In nucleotides, the CDR3 is TGTGCCAGCAGTTGGGGACAGGGAAATGAGCAGTTCTTC.

V usage is TRBV19 and J usage is TRBJ1-5; TRBD1 matches at 8 bases. V dropped 10 bases and J dropped 4; count of bases not matched to a gene: 3. The germline gives CDR1 LNHDA, CDR2 SQIVND (reference sequence). There are 12 residues in the CDR3. CDR3 sequence (DNA): TGTGCCACACGACAGGGGAATCAGCCCCAGCATTTT. Residues: CATRQGNQPQHF.